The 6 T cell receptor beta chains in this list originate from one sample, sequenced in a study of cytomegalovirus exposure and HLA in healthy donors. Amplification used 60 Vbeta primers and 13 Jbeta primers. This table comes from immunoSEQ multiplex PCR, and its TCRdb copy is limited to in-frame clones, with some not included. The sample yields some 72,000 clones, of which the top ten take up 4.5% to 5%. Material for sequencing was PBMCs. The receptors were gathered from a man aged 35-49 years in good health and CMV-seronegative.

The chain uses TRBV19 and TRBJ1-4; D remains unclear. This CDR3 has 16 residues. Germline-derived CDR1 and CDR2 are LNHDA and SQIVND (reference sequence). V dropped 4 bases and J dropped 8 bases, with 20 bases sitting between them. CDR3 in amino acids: CASSTFGLRPGEKLFF. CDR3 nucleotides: TGTGCCAGTAGTACCTTCGGCCTTCGACCGGGGGAAAAACTGTTTTTT.

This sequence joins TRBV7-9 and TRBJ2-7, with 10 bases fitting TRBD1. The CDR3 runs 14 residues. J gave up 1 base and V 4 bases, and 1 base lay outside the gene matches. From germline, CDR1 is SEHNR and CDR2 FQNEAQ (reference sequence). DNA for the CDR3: TGTGCCAGCAGCTCGGGACAGGGGTCCTACGAGCAGTACTTC. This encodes CASSSGQGSYEQYF.

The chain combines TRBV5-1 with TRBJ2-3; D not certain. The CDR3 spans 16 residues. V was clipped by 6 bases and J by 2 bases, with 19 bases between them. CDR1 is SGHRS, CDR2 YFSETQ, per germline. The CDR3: CASTLSGLLITDTQYF. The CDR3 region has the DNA TGCGCCAGCACTTTGTCTGGCCTCTTGATCACAGATACGCAGTATTTT.

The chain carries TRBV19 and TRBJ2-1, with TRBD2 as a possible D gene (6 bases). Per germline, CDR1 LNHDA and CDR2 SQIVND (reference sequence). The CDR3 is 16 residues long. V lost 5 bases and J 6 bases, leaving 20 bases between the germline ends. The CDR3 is CASSGGLRLRGNEQFF. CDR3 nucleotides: TGTGCCAGTAGTGGGGGACTTCGGCTCCGGGGCAATGAGCAGTTCTTC.

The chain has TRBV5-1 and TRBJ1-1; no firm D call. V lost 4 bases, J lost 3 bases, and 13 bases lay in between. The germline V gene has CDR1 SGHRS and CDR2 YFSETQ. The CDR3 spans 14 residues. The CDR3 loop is CASSPQAGYTEAFF. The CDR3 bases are TGCGCCAGCAGCCCGCAGGCGGGGTACACTGAAGCTTTCTTT.

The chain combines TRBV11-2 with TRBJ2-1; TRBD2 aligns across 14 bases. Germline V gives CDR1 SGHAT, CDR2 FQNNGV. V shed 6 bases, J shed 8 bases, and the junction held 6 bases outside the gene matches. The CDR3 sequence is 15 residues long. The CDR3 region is CASRTGLAGGDEQFF. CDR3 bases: TGTGCCAGCAGGACAGGACTAGCGGGAGGAGATGAGCAGTTCTTC.